The 2 T cell receptor beta chains reported below all come from one sample, sequenced in a study of shared clonotypes between healthy human individuals (TCRdb year 2020). CD8 naive samples were CD45RO-negative cells positively selected for CCR7, giving a CD45RA+CCR7+ population that excluded TemRA cells. Library preparation was by the immunoSEQ multiplex PCR assay. The table was pulled from immuneACCESS by TCRdb, which kept in-frame rearrangements only. Such tables lose some clones; where checked, under half of the loss comes from unresolved V genes, and the rest has no known cause. The sample has some 2,100,000 clones on record, roughly 91% of them singletons. 1.5% to 2% of the sample comes from the top ten. The specimen sequenced was naive CD8+ T cells from PBMCs. This specimen's cell subset or site label, interpreted: CD45RA+CCR7+. The receptors were sampled from a man between 18 and 35 years old in good health. Some clones in this sample may be carry-over from other donors' samples.

This rearrangement joins TRBV6-1 to TRBJ1-1; D is unclear. Germline values: CDR1 MNHNS, CDR2 SASEGT. The CDR3 loop spans 14 amino acids. The ends were cut back, 7 bases at V and 3 bases at J, with 15 bases in the middle. CDR3 DNA sequence: TGTGCCAGCACTCTCTCGTGGAGGGACACTGAAGCTTTCTTT. Residues: CASTLSWRDTEAFF.

V is TRBV28 and J is TRBJ1-1, with TRBD1 matching 8 bases. CDR1 is MDHEN and CDR2 is SYDVKM in the germline V gene. The V gene end was trimmed by 3 bases and the J gene end by 4 bases; junction bases not matched to a gene: 4. CDR3 length: 14 amino acids. The CDR3 protein is CASSLEGTGTEAFF. CDR3 bases: TGTGCCAGCAGTTTGGAAGGGACAGGCACTGAAGCTTTCTTT. Looking up the rest from reference TRBV28 and TRBJ1-1 gives the full variable domain: DVKVTQSSRYLVKRTGEKVFLECVQDMDHENMFWYRQDPGLGLRLIYFSYDVKMKEKGDIPEGYSVSREKKERFSLILESASTNQTSMYLCASSLEGTGTEAFFGQGTRLTVV.